The next 24 T cell receptor beta chains were all read from a single sample in a study of blood T cell repertoires in COVID-19. Only in-frame clones appear in the TCRdb table, and some are missing; sequencing was by immunoSEQ multiplex PCR. The sample lists 350,000 to 450,000 clones; more than 75% were seen once. What was sequenced was peripheral blood. The receptors were gathered from a human donor in a cohort sampled during active COVID-19.

V gene TRBV5-1 combines with J gene TRBJ1-6; a possible D gene is TRBD1 (6 bases). V lost 3 bases to trimming and J lost 10 bases, with 14 bases between them. The CDR3 runs 14 residues. The germline V gene encodes CDR1 SGHRS and CDR2 YFSETQ. The CDR3 nucleotides read TGCGCCAGCAGCTCGGTCAGGGGCGGGTCACCCCTCCACTTT. Amino acids: CASSSVRGGSPLHF.

The chain links TRBV15 to TRBJ2-3; D is unresolved. Germline values: CDR1 LNHNV, CDR2 YYDKDF (reference sequence). There are 15 residues in the CDR3. V lost 3 bases, J lost 5 bases, and 15 bases lay in between. The CDR3 sequence: CATSRPRLGQDTQYF. The CDR3 region has the DNA TGTGCCACCAGCAGGCCGAGACTGGGTCAAGATACGCAGTATTTT.

The chain is built from TRBV2 and TRBJ1-1, with D perhaps TRBD1 (6 bases). The germline V and J ends were trimmed by 5 bases and 10 bases, with 14 bases remaining between them. CDR1 is SNHLY, CDR2 FYNNEI, per germline. The CDR3 totals 12 residues. This CDR3 reads CASSRYGQRAFF. CDR3 sequence (DNA): TGTGCCAGCAGTCGGTATGGACAGCGAGCTTTCTTT.

The rearrangement links TRBV29-1 to TRBJ1-3, with TRBD1 as a possible D gene (5 bases). Trimming left V 4 bases short and J 2 bases short, with 6 bases between. Germline V gene lookup returns CDR1 SQVTM and CDR2 ANQGSEA. The CDR3 runs 12 residues. CDR3 sequence: CSVARAGNTIYF. The CDR3 nucleotides read TGCAGCGTTGCCAGGGCTGGAAACACCATATATTTT.

The J gene is TRBJ2-3, the V gene TRBV28; TRBD2 matches 10 bases. The V gene end was trimmed by 4 bases and the J gene end by 5 bases; junction bases not matched to a gene: 12. Germline loops: CDR1 MDHEN, CDR2 SYDVKM. This CDR3 is 17 amino acids long. The CDR3 DNA reads as TGTGCCAGCAGTTCCTTAGCGGGAGGCCCGGGGGGAGATACGCAGTATTTT. Translation: CASSSLAGGPGGDTQYF.

This chain connects TRBV11-1 to TRBJ2-1; 9 bases match TRBD2. V lost 2 bases to trimming and J lost 3 bases; unmatched junction nucleotides: 5. The CDR3 consists of 16 residues. Germline loops: CDR1 SGHAT, CDR2 FQDESV (reference sequence). The CDR3 region is CASSLKAGGSYNEQFF. The CDR3 DNA reads TGTGCCAGCAGCTTAAAGGCGGGAGGGAGCTACAATGAGCAGTTCTTC.

The rearrangement links TRBV29-1 to TRBJ2-2; 12 positions agree with TRBD1. This CDR3 is 20 amino acids long. CDR1 SQVTM and CDR2 ANQGSEA come from the germline V gene. V trimming: 6 bases; J trimming: 0 bases; junction bases outside the gene matches: 17. Here the CDR3 DNA reads TGCAGCGTGCTCGGGACAGGGGGCGGACTTAGTCCTCCGAACACCGGGGAGCTGTTTTTT. Translation gives CSVLGTGGGLSPPNTGELFF.

The chain joins TRBV28 to TRBJ2-7; TRBD1 agrees at 9 bases. The CDR3 covers 14 residues. Germline V CDR1 and CDR2: MDHEN, SYDVKM. Losses at the gene ends were 4 bases for V and 1 base for J; bases not matched to a gene: 2. CDR3 loop: CASSSGTGSYEQYF. CDR3 nucleotides: TGTGCCAGCAGTTCCGGGACAGGGTCCTACGAGCAGTACTTC.

The V and J genes are TRBV21-1 and TRBJ2-7; TRBD1 was called by the table and not checked on the DNA. TRBV21-1 is assigned pseudogene status. The CDR3 covers 15 residues. CDR3 DNA: TGTGCCAGCAGCCCCCGGGACAGACGGGCCTACGAGCAGTACTTC. Translated: CASSPRDRRAYEQYF.

This clone was recorded once. The chain recombines TRBV7-9 with TRBJ1-5; D is possibly TRBD1 (5 bases). V lost 3 bases, J lost 6 bases, and 6 bases lay in between. CDR1 SEHNR and CDR2 FQNEAQ come from the germline V gene (reference sequence). The CDR3 consists of 12 residues. The CDR3 DNA reads as TGTGCCAGCAGCTTCGACAGTCAGCCCCAGCATTTT. Its protein is CASSFDSQPQHF.

The V call is TRBV19, the J call TRBJ2-1; the D gene is possibly TRBD2 (6 bases). The germline gives CDR1 LNHDA, CDR2 SQIVND (reference sequence). V was trimmed by 3 bases and J by 4 bases, leaving 13 bases between them. The CDR3 consists of 15 residues. In DNA form, the CDR3 reads TGTGCCAGTAGTATCGGGAGCGGGCTTTACAATGAGCAGTTCTTC. This codes for CASSIGSGLYNEQFF. Full variable domain (rest looked up from reference TRBV19 and TRBJ2-1): DGGITQSPKYLFRKEGQNVTLSCEQNLNHDAMYWYRQDPGQGLRLIYYSQIVNDFQKGDIAEGYSVSREKKESFPLTVTSAQKNPTAFYLCASSIGSGLYNEQFFGPGTRLTVL.

The CDR3 DNA reads as TGCGCCAGCAGCTTCTCGTCAACAGGGGACGAGCAGTACTTC. Translation gives CASSFSSTGDEQYF. The chain carries TRBV5-1 and TRBJ2-7; 7 bases line up with TRBD1. The CDR3 loop spans 14 amino acids. With 2 bases clipped from V and 5 bases from J, the junction kept 7 bases outside the gene matches. Germline CDR1 reads SGHRS; CDR2 reads YFSETQ.

This chain joins TRBV12-3 or TRBV12-4 and TRBJ2-5, with a possible D match to TRBD1 (6 bases). Between the trimmed V and J ends, which lost 10 bases and 5 bases, there was a span of 14 bases. The CDR3 contains 12 residues. For the CDR3, the DNA is TGTGCCACTTCAGGGGATGTGGAGACCCAGTACTTC. Translated, it gives CATSGDVETQYF.

J is TRBJ1-1 and V is TRBV6-5; TRBD1 matches 9 bases. Per the germline V gene, CDR1 is MNHEY and CDR2 is SVGAGI. V gave up 0 bases and J gave up 0 bases; unmatched junction bases: 2. The CDR3 covers 16 residues. This CDR3 reads CASSYSTGGMNTEAFF. CDR3 bases: TGTGCCAGCAGTTACTCGACAGGGGGGATGAACACTGAAGCTTTCTTT.

The chain employs TRBV5-1 and TRBJ2-3; 12 bases match TRBD2. This CDR3 is built from 20 residues. After removal of 2 bases from V and 0 bases from J, the junction contained 13 bases not matched to a gene. The germline CDR1 and CDR2 sequences are SGHRS and YFSETQ. The CDR3, as DNA: TGCGCCAGCAGCTTATCGCCTAGCGGGGGGGCGAGTGGGAGCACAGATACGCAGTATTTT. It is translated as CASSLSPSGGASGSTDTQYF.

The DNA of the CDR3 is TGTGCCACCAGTGATCGTCGCGCCGGTGAGCAGTTCTTC. Amino acid sequence: CATSDRRAGEQFF. The chain carries TRBV24-1 and TRBJ2-1, with D unresolved. Between the trimmed V and J ends, which lost 3 bases and 9 bases, there was a span of 11 bases. This CDR3 contains 13 residues. Germline CDR1 reads KGHDR; CDR2 reads SFDVKD.

The rearrangement links TRBV27 to TRBJ1-6, with D unresolved. The germline V gene has CDR1 MNHEY and CDR2 SMNVEV (reference sequence). The V end was cut by 7 bases, the J end by 7 bases, with 17 bases between. The CDR3 consists of 15 residues. CDR3 DNA sequence: TGTGCCAGCACCTCCGTGGGGAGTCGGAATTCACCCCTCCACTTT. Protein product: CASTSVGSRNSPLHF.

This chain joins TRBV27 and TRBJ1-1; 7 nucleotides line up with TRBD1. After removal of 5 bases from V and 8 bases from J, the junction contained 2 bases not matched to a gene. This CDR3 comprises 11 residues. Germline-derived CDR1 and CDR2 are MNHEY and SMNVEV (reference sequence). CDR3 amino acids: CASSQGGEAFF. The CDR3 DNA follows: TGTGCCAGCAGTCAAGGGGGCGAAGCTTTCTTT.

V gene TRBV25-1 combines with J gene TRBJ1-6; 7 nucleotides line up with TRBD1. The germline gives CDR1 MGHDK, CDR2 SYGVNS. The CDR3 length is 14 residues. J gave up 10 bases and V 4 bases, and 7 bases lay outside the gene matches. The chain's CDR3 is CASSGRDSLSPLHF. The CDR3 region has the DNA TGTGCCAGCAGTGGCCGGGACAGTCTCTCACCCCTCCACTTT.

The chain uses TRBV11-2 and TRBJ2-3, with 10 bases that match TRBD1. V shed 5 bases and J 2 bases; nucleotides not matched to a gene: 10. CDR1 is SGHAT and CDR2 is FQNNGV in the germline V gene. The CDR3 extends over 17 amino acids. CDR3 nucleotide sequence: TGTGCCAGCAGCAGCAACGGGACAGGGGACCTCACAGATACGCAGTATTTT. This encodes CASSSNGTGDLTDTQYF.

V usage is TRBV9 and J usage is TRBJ2-1; a weak D match, TRBD2 (5 bases). This CDR3 contains 14 residues. In germline, CDR1 is SGDLS, CDR2 YYNGEE. The V end was cut by 1 base, the J end by 7 bases, with 12 bases between. CDR3: CASSVTSLKNEQFF. The CDR3 bases are TGTGCCAGCAGCGTAACTAGTCTTAAAAATGAGCAGTTCTTC.

The chain employs TRBV7-2 and TRBJ2-7, with D perhaps matching TRBD2 (6 bases). V was cut by 0 bases and J by 2 bases, with 11 bases left in between. CDR3 size: 15 residues. CDR1 is SGHTA and CDR2 is FQGNSA in the germline V gene. The CDR3 region is CASSLAVGGTYEQYF. In nucleotides, the CDR3 is TGTGCCAGCAGCTTAGCGGTGGGAGGCACCTACGAGCAGTACTTC.

This clone came up many times. This rearrangement joins TRBV25-1 to TRBJ2-7; 7 bases are shared with TRBD2. This CDR3 comprises 15 residues. Germline V lookup: CDR1 MGHDK, CDR2 SYGVNS. The trim removed 3 bases at V and 0 bases at J, leaving 5 bases unmatched. This CDR3 is CASSEGPGGSYEQYF. The CDR3 DNA reads as TGTGCCAGCAGTGAGGGTCCGGGGGGCTCCTACGAGCAGTACTTC.

The gene calls are TRBV19 and TRBJ2-2; 8 bases are shared with TRBD1. This CDR3 comprises 14 residues. From germline, CDR1 is LNHDA and CDR2 SQIVND (reference sequence). J was trimmed by 6 bases and V by 6 bases; bases with no gene match: 6. The CDR3 sequence: CASREQGAAGELFF. The CDR3 bases are TGTGCCAGTAGGGAGCAGGGGGCCGCCGGGGAGCTGTTTTTT.